This T cell receptor beta chain was identified in a study of cytomegalovirus exposure and HLA in healthy donors. Findings and limits, study-wide: Common viral pathogens seemed, in a later analysis, to connect with several of the most significant clusters. What TCR beta sequences reportedly achieved was accurate prediction of HLA-A and HLA-B alleles in most subjects. Per a prior analysis, the majority of TCR beta V segments were productive roughly 87% or roughly 30% of the time.

It was with 60 Vbeta and 13 Jbeta primers that the PCR ran. Profiling relied on immunoSEQ multiplex PCR, and the TCRdb table lists in-frame clones only, not all of them. In the table there are fewer than 200,000 clones, more than 85% of which are singletons. The germline V gene has CDR1 MNHNS and CDR2 SASEGT. This CDR3 has 16 amino acids. Trimming removed 3 bases at V and 3 bases at J, with 17 bases between. A remark on this clone: Its antigen is currently unknown.

This chain uses TRBV6-1 with TRBJ1-2; TRBD1 might be the D (6 bases). Sequenced input: PBMCs. The TCR sequence derives from a girl in the first two years of life in good health and CMV-seronegative. The DNA of the CDR3 is TGTGCCAGCAGTGATGATGTGTCAGGGGCCTACTATGGCTACACCTTC. Amino acids: CASSDDVSGAYYGYTF.